The 16 T cell receptor beta chains in this list originate from one sample, sequenced in a study of shared clonotypes between healthy human individuals. Data came from immunoSEQ multiplex PCR; TCRdb stores just in-frame clones and leaves some out. This table has more than 400,000 clones, around four fifths appearing once. The sequenced sample was PBMCs. The receptors stem from a woman in her forties in good health. Some clones in this sample may be carry-over from other donors' samples.

This chain joins TRBV29-1 and TRBJ2-1, with 11 bases matching TRBD1. V was pared by 8 bases and J by 5 bases, with 8 bases of the junction left unmatched. Per germline, CDR1 SQVTM and CDR2 ANQGSEA. The CDR3 runs 14 residues. The CDR3 sequence: CSSGTGGINNEQFF. CDR3 bases: TGCAGCTCCGGGACAGGGGGAATAAACAATGAGCAGTTCTTC.

The chain couples TRBV19 to TRBJ2-1; 10 nucleotides match TRBD2. The germline CDR1 and CDR2 sequences are LNHDA and SQIVND (reference sequence). The CDR3 is 18 amino acids. V dropped 6 bases and J dropped 8; count of bases not matched to a gene: 19. CDR3 in DNA: TGTGCCAGTAGCCCGAGGTGGCGTAGCGGGAGGAAGAAGGATGAGCAGTTCTTC. Amino acid sequence: CASSPRWRSGRKKDEQFF.

This chain joins TRBV29-1 and TRBJ1-3, with D perhaps TRBD1 (6 bases). The CDR3 sequence is 13 residues long. The germline V gene encodes CDR1 SQVTM and CDR2 ANQGSEA. V lost 7 bases and J 2 bases, leaving 12 bases between the germline ends. CDR3 bases: TGCAGCGCCAGGACAGAAACTGGAAACACCATATATTTT. This gives the protein CSARTETGNTIYF. The full variable domain, rest sourced from reference TRBV29-1 and TRBJ1-3, is SAVISQKPSRDICQRGTSLTIQCQVDSQVTMMFWYRQQPGQSLTLIATANQGSEATYESGFVIDKFPISRPNLTFSTLTVSNMSPEDSSIYLCSARTETGNTIYFGEGSWLTVV.

In its sample, this clone was seen once. The CDR3 is CASSSAAPGFELAKNIQYF. The CDR3 DNA is TGTGCCAGCAGCTCCGCGGCCCCGGGGTTCGAGCTAGCCAAAAACATTCAGTACTTC. The V gene is TRBV7-6, the J gene TRBJ2-4; possible D gene TRBD2, 5 bases. Germline CDR1 and CDR2: SGHVS and FNYEAQ. Trimming took off 4 bases at V and 0 bases at J, with 22 bases between the two ends. The CDR3 loop spans 19 amino acids.

V usage is TRBV30 and J usage is TRBJ2-7, with D perhaps being TRBD1 or TRBD2 (5 bases each). Germline V gene lookup returns CDR1 GTSNPN and CDR2 SVGIG (reference sequence). There are 12 residues in the CDR3. Trimming removed 0 bases from V and 11 bases from J, with 14 bases in between. The CDR3 DNA reads as TGTGCCTGGAGTGTCAGGGACGTGAAAAAGTACTTC. Amino acids: CAWSVRDVKKYF.

As regards this clone: In the same sample, other DNA sequences code for this CDR3. This chain uses TRBV9 with TRBJ2-3; D unresolved. V gave up 0 bases and J gave up 2 bases, with 10 bases separating them. This CDR3 region has 15 residues. The V gene's germline CDR1 is SGDLS and CDR2 YYNGEE. As DNA, the CDR3 is TGTGCCAGCAGCGTAGCTGGCAGATCCACAGATACGCAGTATTTT. It is translated as CASSVAGRSTDTQYF.

This clone was recorded a few times. The rearrangement joins TRBV13 to TRBJ1-2; no reliable D call. The CDR3 runs to 15 residues. V shed 0 bases and J shed 4 bases, with 12 bases lying between them. Germline-derived CDR1 and CDR2 are PRHDT and FYEKMQ (reference sequence). As DNA, the CDR3 is TGTGCCAGCAGCTTAGGCCGCGCGTCGTCCTATGGCTACACCTTC. This sequence encodes CASSLGRASSYGYTF.

The chain uses TRBV30 and TRBJ2-2, with 8 bases matching TRBD1. The germline CDR1 and CDR2 sequences are GTSNPN and SVGIG (reference sequence). The CDR3 covers 15 residues. V lost 1 base to trimming and J lost 3 bases; unmatched junction nucleotides: 4. The chain's CDR3 is CAWSEGQGYTGELFF. CDR3 nucleotide sequence: TGTGCCTGGAGTGAAGGACAGGGTTACACCGGGGAGCTGTTTTTT. Variable domain in full (rest from reference TRBV30 and TRBJ2-2): SQTIHQWPATLVQPVGSPLSLECTVEGTSNPNLYWYRQAAGRGLQLLFYSVGIGQISSEVPQNLSASRPQDRQFILSSKKLLLSDSGFYLCAWSEGQGYTGELFFGEGSRLTVL.

The rearrangement uses TRBV5-1 and TRBJ1-2; D remains ambiguous. V lost 0 bases and J lost 5, with 17 bases in between. The germline CDR1 and CDR2 sequences are SGHRS and YFSETQ. The CDR3 length is 16 residues. The CDR3 spells CASSLATSLVRYGYTF. Here the CDR3 DNA reads TGCGCCAGCAGCTTGGCAACTAGTTTGGTACGGTATGGCTACACCTTC. The full variable domain, completed using reference TRBV5-1 and TRBJ1-2, is KAGVTQTPRYLIKTRGQQVTLSCSPISGHRSVSWYQQTPGQGLQFLFEYFSETQRNKGNFPGRFSGRQFSNSRSEMNVSTLELGDSALYLCASSLATSLVRYGYTFGSGTRLTVV.

CDR3 DNA: TGTGCCAGCAGGCCCCCCGGGACTAGCTCAACCGAGCAGTACTTC. It is translated as CASRPPGTSSTEQYF. The rearrangement joins TRBV7-9 to TRBJ2-7; 9 positions match TRBD2. The CDR3 loop spans 15 amino acids. V lost 6 bases and J lost 6; bases outside the gene matches: 12. Germline V gives CDR1 SEHNR, CDR2 FQNEAQ (reference sequence). Filled out from reference TRBV7-9 and TRBJ2-7, the complete variable domain reads DTGVSQNPRHKITKRGQNVTFRCDPISEHNRLYWYRQTLGQGPEFLTYFQNEAQLEKSRLLSDRFSAERPKGSFSTLEIQRTEQGDSAMYLCASRPPGTSSTEQYFGPGTRLTVT.

V usage is TRBV9 and J usage is TRBJ1-2, with TRBD1 as a possible D gene (5 bases). The germline gives CDR1 SGDLS, CDR2 YYNGEE. Trimming pared 3 bases from V and 1 base from J, leaving 13 bases between. This CDR3 is built from 15 residues. CDR3 nucleotide sequence: TGTGCCAGCAGCGCAGGGAGTCGGTTTAACTATGGCTACACCTTC. This translates into CASSAGSRFNYGYTF.

J is TRBJ2-7 and V is TRBV4-3, with D maybe TRBD2 (6 bases). CDR1 is LGHNA and CDR2 is YSLEER in the germline V gene. The CDR3 contains 16 residues. Trimming took 0 bases from V and 2 from J, leaving 14 bases between them. The CDR3 here is CASSQDWRGRAYEQYF. The CDR3 nucleotides read TGCGCCAGCAGCCAAGACTGGAGGGGTAGGGCCTACGAGCAGTACTTC.

This sequence joins TRBV18 and TRBJ2-7; tentatively, D is TRBD2 (5 bases). The CDR3 sequence is 13 residues long. Germline-derived CDR1 and CDR2 are KGHSH and LQKENI. Trimming left V 0 bases short and J 4 bases short, with 7 bases between. CDR3 residues: CASSPPTTYEQYF. In DNA, the CDR3 is TGTGCCAGCTCACCACCGACTACTTACGAGCAGTACTTC.

This clone was detected only a few times. The DNA for the CDR3 is TGTGCCAGCAGTGATCGTCCTGGGACCGGGGAGCTGTTTTTT. Its translation: CASSDRPGTGELFF. The V call is TRBV2, the J call TRBJ2-2; no definite D call. Trimming removed 3 bases from V and 5 bases from J, with 10 bases in between. The CDR3 consists of 14 residues. Germline loops: CDR1 SNHLY, CDR2 FYNNEI.

J is TRBJ2-7 and V is TRBV6-1; TRBD1 is a possible D gene (6 bases). CDR1 MNHNS and CDR2 SASEGT come from the germline V gene. The ends were cut back, 7 bases at V and 0 bases at J, with 16 bases in the middle. The CDR3 totals 15 residues. The CDR3 DNA is TGTGCCAGCAACCCCATGGACAGACCCTCCTACGAGCAGTACTTC. It translates to CASNPMDRPSYEQYF.

Many counts were recorded for this clone. As DNA, the CDR3 is TGTGCCAGCAGCCCCGATGAACTAGCGGGTCCCCATGAGCAGTTCTTC. This sequence encodes CASSPDELAGPHEQFF. The J gene is TRBJ2-1, the V gene TRBV28; TRBD2 aligns across 9 bases. CDR3 size: 16 residues. V gave up 6 bases and J gave up 8 bases; unmatched junction bases: 14. Looked up from germline, CDR1 is MDHEN and CDR2 is SYDVKM.